This TCR beta chain originates from a study of response to subunit inactivated influenza vaccine. At least ten counts were recorded for this clonotype. Antigen: not known. Its ends do not fully match the called genes, so a read error is possible. Notes on the study in general: The authors suggested that few new T cells are recruited per seasonal influenza vaccination.

TCRdb passed the RT-PCR reads through MiXCR, listing each CDR3 protein once. The sample lists over 300,000 distinct CDR3 sequences, just over 20% occurring once. Germline CDR1 reads SGHRS; CDR2 reads YFSETQ. There are 14 residues in the CDR3. This sequence originates from a man aged 50 to 75 who received an inactivated influenza vaccine. V gene TRBV5-1 combines with J gene TRBJ1-1; 8 bases fit TRBD1. Sequencing used PBMCs from blood, obtained 21 months after vaccination. The CDR3 loop reads CASSLGQGRTEAFF. The CDR3 region has the DNA TGTGCCAGCAGTCTCGGACAGGGACGAACTGAAGCTTTCTTT.